This TCR beta chain comes out of a study of blood T cell repertoires in COVID-19. Turning to this clone: Other nucleotide sequences in the sample specify the same CDR3.

TCRdb's copy holds only in-frame clones and misses some; the assay was immunoSEQ multiplex PCR. This sample has more than 110,000 clones, with 70% to 80% found just once. V was clipped by 1 base and J by 1 base; unmatched bases: 3. The CDR3 runs 17 residues. From germline, CDR1 is SGDLS and CDR2 YYNGEE. This rearrangement joins TRBV9 to TRBJ2-1, with 12 bases identical to TRBD2. This TCR derives from a man aged 60 to 75 with acute or convalescent COVID-19. Sequenced: peripheral blood. CDR3 sequence reads: CASSVYLAGGSYNEQFF. Written as DNA, the CDR3 is TGTGCCAGCAGCGTATATCTAGCGGGAGGGTCCTACAATGAGCAGTTCTTC. Together with reference TRBV9 and TRBJ2-1, the CDR3 gives the full variable domain: DSGVTQTPKHLITATGQRVTLRCSPRSGDLSVYWYQQSLDQGLQFLIQYYNGEERAKGNILERFSAQQFPDLHSELNLSSLELGDSALYFCASSVYLAGGSYNEQFFGPGTRLTVL.